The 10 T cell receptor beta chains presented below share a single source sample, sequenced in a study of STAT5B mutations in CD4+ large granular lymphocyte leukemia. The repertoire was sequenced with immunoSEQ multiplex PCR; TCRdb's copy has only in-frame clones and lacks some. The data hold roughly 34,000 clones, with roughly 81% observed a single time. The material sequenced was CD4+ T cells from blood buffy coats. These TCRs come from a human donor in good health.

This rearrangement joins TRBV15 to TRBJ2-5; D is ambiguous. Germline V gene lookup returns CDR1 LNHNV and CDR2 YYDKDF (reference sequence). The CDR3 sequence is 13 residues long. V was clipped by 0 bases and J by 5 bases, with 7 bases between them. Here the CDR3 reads CATSRDLTETQYF. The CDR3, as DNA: TGTGCCACCAGCAGAGATCTTACCGAGACCCAGTACTTC.

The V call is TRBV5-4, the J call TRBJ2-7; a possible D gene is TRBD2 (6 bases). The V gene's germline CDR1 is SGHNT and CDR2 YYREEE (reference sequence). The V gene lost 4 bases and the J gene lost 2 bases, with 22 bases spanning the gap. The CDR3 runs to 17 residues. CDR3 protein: CASSRGVPGLPTYEQYF. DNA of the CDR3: TGTGCCAGCAGCAGAGGGGTACCGGGACTCCCCACCTACGAGCAGTACTTC.

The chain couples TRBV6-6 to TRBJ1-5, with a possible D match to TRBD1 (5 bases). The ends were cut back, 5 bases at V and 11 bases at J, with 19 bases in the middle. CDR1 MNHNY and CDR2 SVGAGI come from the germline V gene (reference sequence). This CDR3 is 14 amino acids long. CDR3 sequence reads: CASSPARDQLTQHF. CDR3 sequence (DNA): TGTGCCAGCAGTCCCGCCCGGGACCAATTGACCCAGCATTTT.

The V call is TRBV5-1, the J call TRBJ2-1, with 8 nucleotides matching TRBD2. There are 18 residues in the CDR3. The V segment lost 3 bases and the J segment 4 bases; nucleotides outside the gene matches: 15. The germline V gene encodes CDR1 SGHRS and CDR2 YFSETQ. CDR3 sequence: CASSSPTLAGLVYNEQFF. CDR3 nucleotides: TGCGCCAGCAGCTCCCCGACTCTAGCGGGTCTAGTGTACAATGAGCAGTTCTTC. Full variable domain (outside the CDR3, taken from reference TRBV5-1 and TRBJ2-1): KAGVTQTPRYLIKTRGQQVTLSCSPISGHRSVSWYQQTPGQGLQFLFEYFSETQRNKGNFPGRFSGRQFSNSRSEMNVSTLELGDSALYLCASSSPTLAGLVYNEQFFGPGTRLTVL.

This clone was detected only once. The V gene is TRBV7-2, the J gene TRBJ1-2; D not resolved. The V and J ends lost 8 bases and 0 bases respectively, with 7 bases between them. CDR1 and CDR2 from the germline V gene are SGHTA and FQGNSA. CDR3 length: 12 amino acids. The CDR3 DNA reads TGTGCCAGCCATGGGGCTAACTATGGCTACACCTTC. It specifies CASHGANYGYTF.

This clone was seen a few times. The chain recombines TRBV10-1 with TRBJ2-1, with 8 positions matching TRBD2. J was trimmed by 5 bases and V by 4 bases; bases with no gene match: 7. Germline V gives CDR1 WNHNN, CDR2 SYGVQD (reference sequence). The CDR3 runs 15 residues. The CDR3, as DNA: TGCGCCAGCAGTGCCGGGACTAGGGATAACAATGAGCAGTTCTTC. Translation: CASSAGTRDNNEQFF.

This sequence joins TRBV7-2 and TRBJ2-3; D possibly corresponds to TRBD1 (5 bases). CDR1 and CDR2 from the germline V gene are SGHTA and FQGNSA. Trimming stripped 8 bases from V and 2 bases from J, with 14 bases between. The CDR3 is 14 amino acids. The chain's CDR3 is CASVRGRNTDTQYF. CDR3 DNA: TGTGCCAGCGTAAGGGGCAGAAACACAGATACGCAGTATTTT.

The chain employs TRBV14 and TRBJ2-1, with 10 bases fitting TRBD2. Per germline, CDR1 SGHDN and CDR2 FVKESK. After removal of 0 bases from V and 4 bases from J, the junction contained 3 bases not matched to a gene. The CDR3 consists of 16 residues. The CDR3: CASSQERTSGYNEQFF. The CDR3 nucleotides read TGTGCCAGCAGCCAAGAAAGGACTAGCGGATACAATGAGCAGTTCTTC.

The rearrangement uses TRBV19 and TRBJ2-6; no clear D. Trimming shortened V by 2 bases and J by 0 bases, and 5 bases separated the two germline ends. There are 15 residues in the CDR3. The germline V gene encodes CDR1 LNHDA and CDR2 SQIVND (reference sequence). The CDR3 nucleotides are TGTGCCAGTAGTATAATGACCTCTGGGGCCAACGTCCTGACTTTC. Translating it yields CASSIMTSGANVLTF.

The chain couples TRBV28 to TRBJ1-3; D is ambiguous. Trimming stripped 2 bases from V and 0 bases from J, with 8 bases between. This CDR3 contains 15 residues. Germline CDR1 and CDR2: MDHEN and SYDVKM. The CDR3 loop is CASSLGSHSGNTIYF. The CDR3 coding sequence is TGTGCCAGCAGTTTAGGTTCCCACTCTGGAAACACCATATATTTT.